The rows below give T cell receptor beta chains drawn from one sample of a study of blood T cell repertoires in COVID-19. Some clones are missing from TCRdb's copy, which holds only in-frame ones; the method was immunoSEQ multiplex PCR. The sample yields roughly 180,000 clones, 94% seen once. What was sequenced was peripheral blood. These receptors originate from a man between 25 and 39 years old with COVID-19, enrolled during active disease. The CDR3 runs from the conserved cysteine through the conserved F or W. Each record gives: J gene, clone size, D gene, V gene, CDR3 protein, CDR3 DNA. A D gene is named only where the DNA matches it firmly. The size field is filled for only some rows; it gives once, few, many or a size class.

J: TRBJ2-1; size: -; D: TRBD1; V: TRBV6-1; CDR3: CASSEIPDRRNEQFF; DNA: TGTGCCAGCAGTGAGATCCCGGACAGGCGCAATGAGCAGTTCTTC
J: TRBJ2-7; size: -; D: -; V: TRBV11-2; CDR3: CASSFYSSYEQYF; DNA: TGTGCCAGCAGCTTTTATAGCTCCTACGAGCAGTACTTC
J: TRBJ1-5; size: -; D: TRBD1; V: TRBV15; CDR3: CATSRQGTGGGGPQHF; DNA: TGTGCCACCAGCAGGCAGGGGACAGGGGGAGGTGGGCCCCAGCATTTT
J: TRBJ2-7; size: -; D: TRBD1; V: TRBV11-3; CDR3: CASSLSSGTGDHEQYF; DNA: TGTGCCAGCAGCTTATCCTCCGGGACAGGGGACCACGAGCAGTACTTC
J: TRBJ1-1; size: -; D: -; V: TRBV2; CDR3: CASSEQGMNTEAFF; DNA: TGTGCCAGCAGTGAACAGGGAATGAACACTGAAGCTTTCTTT
J: TRBJ1-5; size: -; D: TRBD1; V: TRBV4-1; CDR3: CASSQEGTGSNQPQHF; DNA: TGCGCCAGCAGCCAAGAGGGGACAGGGTCCAATCAGCCCCAGCATTTT
J: TRBJ2-1; size: -; D: TRBD1; V: TRBV7-2; CDR3: CASSLGQGPYNEQFF; DNA: TGTGCCAGCAGCTTAGGACAGGGCCCGTACAATGAGCAGTTCTTC
J: TRBJ1-6; size: -; D: -; V: TRBV5-1; CDR3: CASSLTDRDNSPLHF; DNA: TGCGCCAGCAGCTTGACGGACAGAGATAATTCACCCCTCCACTTT
J: TRBJ1-2; size: -; D: -; V: TRBV6-2/TRBV6-3; CDR3: CASSPRASYGYTF; DNA: TGTGCCAGCAGCCCCAGGGCTTCCTATGGCTACACCTTC
J: TRBJ1-2; size: -; D: TRBD1; V: TRBV5-5; CDR3: CASSQAGGGGYTF; DNA: TGTGCCAGCAGCCAAGCAGGGGGAGGCGGCTACACCTTC
J: TRBJ1-2; size: -; D: TRBD1; V: TRBV10-3; CDR3: CANSPGTGLAGYTF; DNA: TGTGCCAACTCGCCCGGGACAGGGCTAGCTGGCTACACCTTC
J: TRBJ1-4; size: -; D: -; V: TRBV7-2; CDR3: CASSLDPGVGEKLFF; DNA: TGTGCCAGCAGCTTAGACCCAGGGGTTGGGGAAAAACTGTTTTTT
J: TRBJ2-7; size: -; D: -; V: TRBV3-1/TRBV3-2; CDR3: CASSHPDSYEQYF; DNA: TGTGCCAGCAGCCACCCCGATAGTTACGAGCAGTACTTC
J: TRBJ1-3; size: -; D: TRBD1; V: TRBV28; CDR3: CASSPWDRDIGNTIYF; DNA: TGTGCCAGCAGTCCCTGGGACAGGGATATAGGAAACACCATATATTTT
J: TRBJ1-1; size: -; D: -; V: TRBV12-3/TRBV12-4; CDR3: CASSFIQGEAFF; DNA: TGTGCCAGCAGCTTTATACAGGGTGAAGCTTTCTTT
J: TRBJ1-3; size: -; D: TRBD1; V: TRBV2; CDR3: CASRDRVSGNTIYF; DNA: TGTGCCAGCAGGGACAGGGTCTCTGGAAACACCATATATTTT
J: TRBJ2-2; size: -; D: -; V: TRBV11-2; CDR3: CASSTYTGRTGELFF; DNA: TGTGCCAGCAGCACTTATACAGGGCGAACCGGGGAGCTGTTTTTT
J: TRBJ2-5; size: -; D: -; V: TRBV20-1; CDR3: CSASPASRQETQYF; DNA: TGCAGTGCTAGTCCGGCTAGTAGGCAAGAGACCCAGTACTTC
J: TRBJ1-1; size: -; D: -; V: TRBV30; CDR3: CAWSRLPGEVAFF; DNA: TGTGCCTGGAGTAGGCTCCCAGGGGAAGTGGCTTTCTTT
J: TRBJ2-7; size: -; D: -; V: TRBV19; CDR3: CASSISDSDPEQYF; DNA: TGTGCCAGTAGTATCAGTGACAGCGACCCCGAGCAGTACTTC
J: TRBJ1-5; size: once; D: -; V: TRBV6-5; CDR3: CASQAGSYGNQPQHF; DNA: TGTGCCAGCCAAGCAGGGTCTTATGGCAATCAGCCCCAGCATTTT
J: TRBJ1-6; size: -; D: -; V: TRBV24-1; CDR3: CATSDQSGAGNSPLHF; DNA: TGTGCCACCAGTGACCAGAGCGGTGCGGGTAATTCACCCCTCCACTTT
J: TRBJ1-5; size: -; D: TRBD1; V: TRBV7-9; CDR3: CASSSTGASNQPQHF; DNA: TGTGCCAGCAGCTCTACAGGGGCCAGCAATCAGCCCCAGCATTTT
J: TRBJ1-2; size: once; D: TRBD1; V: TRBV6-5; CDR3: CASMQQGTLRGYTF; DNA: TGTGCCAGCATGCAACAGGGGACGCTCCGGGGCTACACCTTC
J: TRBJ2-3; size: -; D: TRBD2; V: TRBV10-3; CDR3: CAITPTSGGDTQYF; DNA: TGTGCCATCACTCCAACTAGCGGGGGGGATACGCAGTATTTT
J: TRBJ2-3; size: -; D: -; V: TRBV3-1/TRBV3-2; CDR3: CASSLPSEDTQYF; DNA: TGTGCCAGCAGCCTTCCGAGCGAGGATACGCAGTATTTT
J: TRBJ1-1; size: -; D: TRBD1; V: TRBV6-5; CDR3: CASSYRGRDTEAFF; DNA: TGTGCCAGCAGTTACAGGGGGCGGGATACTGAAGCTTTCTTT
J: TRBJ1-2; size: -; D: -; V: TRBV20-1; CDR3: CSASPRRDPYGYTF; DNA: TGCAGTGCTAGTCCCCGGCGGGACCCGTATGGCTACACCTTC
J: TRBJ2-2; size: -; D: TRBD1; V: TRBV3-1/TRBV3-2; CDR3: CASSLGQGGELFF; DNA: TGTGCCAGCAGCCTCGGACAGGGCGGGGAGCTGTTTTTT
J: TRBJ1-2; size: once; D: -; V: TRBV11-2; CDR3: CASSSRMDYGYTF; DNA: TGTGCCAGCAGCTCGAGGATGGACTATGGCTACACCTTC
J: TRBJ1-3; size: -; D: -; V: TRBV30; CDR3: CAWSQGSPGNTIYF; DNA: TGTGCCTGGAGCCAGGGGAGCCCTGGAAACACCATATATTTT
J: TRBJ1-2; size: -; D: TRBD1; V: TRBV19; CDR3: CASSMAMGQGNYGYTF; DNA: TGTGCCAGTAGTATGGCGATGGGACAGGGGAACTATGGCTACACCTTC
J: TRBJ1-1; size: -; D: -; V: TRBV19; CDR3: CASSIAGGNTEAFF; DNA: TGTGCCAGTAGTATAGCAGGAGGAAACACTGAAGCTTTCTTT
J: TRBJ1-5; size: -; D: -; V: TRBV19; CDR3: CASNMRGRPQHF; DNA: TGTGCCAGTAATATGCGAGGTCGGCCCCAGCATTTT
J: TRBJ1-2; size: -; D: -; V: TRBV12-2; CDR3: CASRLGRGGIEYGYTF; DNA: TGTGCAAGTCGCTTAGGGAGGGGGGGCATAGAATATGGCTACACCTTC
J: TRBJ1-2; size: -; D: -; V: TRBV10-2; CDR3: CASSESGDYGYTF; DNA: TGCGCCAGCAGTGAGTCCGGTGACTATGGCTACACCTTC
J: TRBJ1-2; size: -; D: -; V: TRBV6-5; CDR3: CASSYSTREYGYTF; DNA: TGTGCCAGCAGTTACTCGACCAGGGAATATGGCTACACCTTC
J: TRBJ2-5; size: -; D: -; V: TRBV13; CDR3: CASSFRATSQETQYF; DNA: TGTGCCAGCAGCTTTCGGGCGACTAGTCAAGAGACCCAGTACTTC
J: TRBJ1-1; size: -; D: TRBD1; V: TRBV11-3; CDR3: CASSLGPGQGAEAFF; DNA: TGTGCCAGCAGCTTAGGTCCGGGACAGGGTGCTGAAGCTTTCTTT
J: TRBJ2-5; size: -; D: TRBD1; V: TRBV9; CDR3: CASSVGQGDRETQYF; DNA: TGTGCCAGCAGCGTTGGACAGGGTGACAGGGAGACCCAGTACTTC
J: TRBJ2-1; size: few; D: TRBD2; V: TRBV4-1; CDR3: CASSQDTPGGSGEQFF; DNA: TGCGCCAGCAGCCAAGACACCCCGGGGGGGTCCGGTGAGCAGTTCTTC
J: TRBJ1-2; size: -; D: -; V: TRBV6-6; CDR3: CASSKMDSNYGYTF; DNA: TGTGCCAGCAGCAAAATGGACAGTAACTATGGCTACACCTTC
J: TRBJ1-1; size: -; D: -; V: TRBV20-1; CDR3: CSAADYTEAFF; DNA: TGCAGTGCAGCAGACTACACTGAAGCTTTCTTT
J: TRBJ1-2; size: -; D: TRBD1; V: TRBV24-1; CDR3: CATSDGTGKAYGYTF; DNA: TGTGCCACCAGTGATGGGACAGGGAAGGCCTATGGCTACACCTTC
J: TRBJ1-2; size: -; D: -; V: TRBV6-5; CDR3: CASSPLSGAGGYTF; DNA: TGTGCCAGCAGTCCCCTTTCAGGGGCCGGTGGCTACACCTTC
J: TRBJ1-1; size: -; D: TRBD1; V: TRBV6-4; CDR3: CASSSGGTEAFF; DNA: TGTGCCAGCAGTTCAGGGGGAACTGAAGCTTTCTTT
J: TRBJ1-2; size: -; D: TRBD1; V: TRBV27; CDR3: CASSSWTGNYGYTF; DNA: TGTGCCAGCAGTTCCTGGACAGGGAACTATGGCTACACCTTC
J: TRBJ1-4; size: -; D: -; V: TRBV27; CDR3: CASSPGTPGEKLFF; DNA: TGTGCCAGCAGTCCGGGAACACCTGGAGAAAAACTGTTTTTT
J: TRBJ1-1; size: -; D: TRBD1; V: TRBV3-1/TRBV3-2; CDR3: CASSQVVTGDLNTEAFF; DNA: TGTGCCAGCAGCCAAGTAGTTACAGGGGACTTGAACACTGAAGCTTTCTTT
J: TRBJ2-3; size: once; D: -; V: TRBV5-6; CDR3: CASSLLALGASTDTQYF; DNA: TGTGCCAGCAGCCTACTAGCTCTTGGGGCTAGCACAGATACGCAGTATTTT
J: TRBJ1-2; size: -; D: -; V: TRBV7-9; CDR3: CASLPQHRSGYTF; DNA: TGTGCCAGCCTACCCCAGCACAGGTCCGGCTACACCTTC
J: TRBJ1-2; size: -; D: -; V: TRBV6-5; CDR3: CASSYSFGEDYGYTF; DNA: TGTGCCAGCAGTTACTCGTTCGGAGAGGACTATGGCTACACCTTC
J: TRBJ1-3; size: -; D: -; V: TRBV2; CDR3: CASRPNRATGNTIYF; DNA: TGTGCCAGCAGACCTAACAGGGCCACTGGAAACACCATATATTTT
J: TRBJ2-2; size: -; D: -; V: TRBV7-5; CDR3: CVRSFSARGNTGELFF; DNA: TGTGTCAGAAGCTTCTCCGCCAGGGGGAACACCGGGGAGCTGTTTTTT
J: TRBJ2-7; size: -; D: -; V: TRBV4-1; CDR3: CASSQEGGRWEGASYEQYF; DNA: TGCGCCAGCAGCCAAGAGGGGGGAAGGTGGGAAGGCGCGTCCTACGAGCAGTACTTC
J: TRBJ1-4; size: -; D: -; V: TRBV11-2; CDR3: CASSFQRSNEKLFF; DNA: TGTGCCAGCAGCTTTCAACGGAGTAATGAAAAACTGTTTTTT
J: TRBJ2-2; size: -; D: TRBD2; V: TRBV5-6; CDR3: CASSYQGLAGNTGELFF; DNA: TGTGCCAGCAGCTATCAGGGACTAGCGGGGAACACCGGGGAGCTGTTTTTT